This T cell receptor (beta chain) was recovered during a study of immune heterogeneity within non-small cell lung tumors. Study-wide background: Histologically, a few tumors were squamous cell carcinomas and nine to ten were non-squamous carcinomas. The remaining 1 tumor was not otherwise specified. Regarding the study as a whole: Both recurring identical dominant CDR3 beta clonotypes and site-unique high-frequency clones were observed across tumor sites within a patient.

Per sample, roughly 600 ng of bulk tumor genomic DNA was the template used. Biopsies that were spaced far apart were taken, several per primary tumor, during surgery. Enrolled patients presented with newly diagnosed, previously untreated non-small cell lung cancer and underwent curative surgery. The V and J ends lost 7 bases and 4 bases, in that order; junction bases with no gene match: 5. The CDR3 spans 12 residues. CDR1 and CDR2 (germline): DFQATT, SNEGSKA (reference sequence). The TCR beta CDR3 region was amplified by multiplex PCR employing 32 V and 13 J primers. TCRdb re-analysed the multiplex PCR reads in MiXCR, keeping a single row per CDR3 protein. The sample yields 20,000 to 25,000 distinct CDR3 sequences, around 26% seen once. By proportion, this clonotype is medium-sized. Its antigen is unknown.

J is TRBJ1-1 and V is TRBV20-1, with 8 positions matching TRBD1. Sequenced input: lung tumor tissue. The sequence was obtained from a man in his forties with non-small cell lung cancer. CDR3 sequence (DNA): TGCAGTGTACTTCAGGGGGCCACTGAAGCTTTCTTT. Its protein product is CSVLQGATEAFF.